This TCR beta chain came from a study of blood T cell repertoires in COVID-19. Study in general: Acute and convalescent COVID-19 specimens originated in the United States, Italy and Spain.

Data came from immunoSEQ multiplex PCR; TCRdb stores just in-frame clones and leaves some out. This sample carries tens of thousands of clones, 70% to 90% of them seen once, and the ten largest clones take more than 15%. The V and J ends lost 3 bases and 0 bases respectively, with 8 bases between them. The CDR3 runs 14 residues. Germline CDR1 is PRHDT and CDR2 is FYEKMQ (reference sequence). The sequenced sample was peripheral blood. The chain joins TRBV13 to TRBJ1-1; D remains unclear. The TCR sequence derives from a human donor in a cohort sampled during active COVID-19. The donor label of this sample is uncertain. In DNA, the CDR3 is TGTGCCAGCAGCTTGGGCAGCATGAACACTGAAGCTTTCTTT. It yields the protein CASSLGSMNTEAFF. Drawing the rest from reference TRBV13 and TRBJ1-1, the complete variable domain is AAGVIQSPRHLIKEKRETATLKCYPIPRHDTVYWYQQGPGQDPQFLISFYEKMQSDKGSIPDRFSAQQFSDYHSELNMSSLELGDSALYFCASSLGSMNTEAFFGQGTRLTVV.